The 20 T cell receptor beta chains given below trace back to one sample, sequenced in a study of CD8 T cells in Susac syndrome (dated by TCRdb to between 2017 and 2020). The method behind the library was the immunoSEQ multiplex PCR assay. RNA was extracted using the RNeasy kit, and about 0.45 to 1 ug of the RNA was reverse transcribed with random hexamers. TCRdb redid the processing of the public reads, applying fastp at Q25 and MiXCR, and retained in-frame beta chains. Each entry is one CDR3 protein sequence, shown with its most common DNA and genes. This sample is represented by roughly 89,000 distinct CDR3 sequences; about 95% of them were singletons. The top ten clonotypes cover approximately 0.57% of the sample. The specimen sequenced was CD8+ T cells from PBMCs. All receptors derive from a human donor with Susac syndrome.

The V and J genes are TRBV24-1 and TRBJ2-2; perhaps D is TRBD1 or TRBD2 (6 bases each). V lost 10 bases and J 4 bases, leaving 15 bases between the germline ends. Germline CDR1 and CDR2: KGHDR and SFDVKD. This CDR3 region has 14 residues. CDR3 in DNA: TGTGCCACGACTGGGGGGCTCGGCACCGGGGAGCTGTTTTTT. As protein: CATTGGLGTGELFF.

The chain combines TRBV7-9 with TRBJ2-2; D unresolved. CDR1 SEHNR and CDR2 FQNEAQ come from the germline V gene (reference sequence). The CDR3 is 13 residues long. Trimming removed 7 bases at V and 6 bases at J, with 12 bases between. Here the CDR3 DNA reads TGTGCCAGCATCCCTAGTACCCCCGGGGAGCTGTTTTTT. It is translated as CASIPSTPGELFF.

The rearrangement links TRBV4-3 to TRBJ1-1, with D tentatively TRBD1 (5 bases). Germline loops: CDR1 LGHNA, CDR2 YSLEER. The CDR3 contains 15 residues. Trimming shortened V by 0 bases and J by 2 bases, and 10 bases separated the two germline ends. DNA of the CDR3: TGCGCCAGCAGCCAAGAAAGAGGGGCCAACACTGAAGCTTTCTTT. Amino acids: CASSQERGANTEAFF.

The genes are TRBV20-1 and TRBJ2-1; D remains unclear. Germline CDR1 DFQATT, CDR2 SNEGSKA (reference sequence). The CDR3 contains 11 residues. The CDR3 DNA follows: TGCAGCCCCGTAAGCCACAATGAGCAGTTCTTC. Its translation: CSPVSHNEQFF.

This chain's CDR3 is CASSVGTALPEGYTF. CDR3 DNA: TGTGCCAGCAGCGTAGGGACAGCGCTACCGGAGGGCTACACCTTC. The chain carries TRBV9 and TRBJ1-2; weak D call: TRBD1 (6 bases). CDR3 length: 15 amino acids. Germline CDR1 is SGDLS and CDR2 is YYNGEE. Trimming removed 0 bases at V and 8 bases at J, with 17 bases between.

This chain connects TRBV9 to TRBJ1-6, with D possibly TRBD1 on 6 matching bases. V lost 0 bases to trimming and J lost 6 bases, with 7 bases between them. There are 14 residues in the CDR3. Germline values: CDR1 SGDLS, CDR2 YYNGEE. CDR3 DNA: TGTGCCAGCAGCGTAGGGACAGCTAATTCACCCCTCCACTTT. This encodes CASSVGTANSPLHF.

DNA for the CDR3: TGTGCCAGCAAGGGTGGAGATACGCAGTATTTT. It is translated as CASKGGDTQYF. The rearrangement joins TRBV12-3 or TRBV12-4 to TRBJ2-3; no clear D. The CDR3 contains 11 residues. Trimming shortened V by 7 bases and J by 5 bases, and 7 bases separated the two germline ends.

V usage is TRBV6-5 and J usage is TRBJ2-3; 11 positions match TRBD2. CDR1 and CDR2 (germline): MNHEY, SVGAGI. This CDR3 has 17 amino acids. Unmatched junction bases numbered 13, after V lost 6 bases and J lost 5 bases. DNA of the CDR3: TGTGCCAGCAGCCTCACTCGACTAGCGGGGTTGGGAGATACGCAGTATTTT. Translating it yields CASSLTRLAGLGDTQYF.

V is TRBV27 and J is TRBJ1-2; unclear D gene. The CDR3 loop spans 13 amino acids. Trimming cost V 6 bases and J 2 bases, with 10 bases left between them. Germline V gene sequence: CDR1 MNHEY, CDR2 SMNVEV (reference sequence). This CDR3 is CASSIGLNYGYTF. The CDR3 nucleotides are TGTGCCAGCAGCATAGGGCTAAACTATGGCTACACCTTC.

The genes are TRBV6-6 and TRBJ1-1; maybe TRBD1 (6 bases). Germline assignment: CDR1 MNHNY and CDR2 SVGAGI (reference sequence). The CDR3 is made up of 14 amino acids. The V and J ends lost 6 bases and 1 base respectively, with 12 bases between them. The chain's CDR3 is CASSRSTGNTEAFF. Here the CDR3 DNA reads TGTGCCAGCAGCCGCTCGACAGGGAACACTGAAGCTTTCTTT.

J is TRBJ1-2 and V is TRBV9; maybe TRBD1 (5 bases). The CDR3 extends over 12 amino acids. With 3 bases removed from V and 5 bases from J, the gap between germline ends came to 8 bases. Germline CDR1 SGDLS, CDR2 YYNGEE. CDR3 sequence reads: CASSDRLYGYTF. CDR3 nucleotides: TGTGCCAGCAGCGACAGGCTTTATGGCTACACCTTC.

The CDR3 DNA follows: TGTGCCACCGGTTTCGGTGGCGGGTCCTACGAGCAGTACTTC. This gives the protein CATGFGGGSYEQYF. J is TRBJ2-7 and V is TRBV15; maybe TRBD2 (5 bases). This CDR3 has 14 amino acids. Trimming took 8 bases from V and 1 from J, leaving 15 bases between them. Germline CDR1 reads LNHNV; CDR2 reads YYDKDF (reference sequence).

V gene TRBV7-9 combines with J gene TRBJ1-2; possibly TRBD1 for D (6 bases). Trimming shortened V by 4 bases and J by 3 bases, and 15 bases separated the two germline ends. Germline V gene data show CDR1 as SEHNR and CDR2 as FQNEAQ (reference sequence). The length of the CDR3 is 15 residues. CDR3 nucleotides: TGTGCCAGCAGCTACACAGGGAGGCCTTACTATGGCTACACCTTC. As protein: CASSYTGRPYYGYTF.

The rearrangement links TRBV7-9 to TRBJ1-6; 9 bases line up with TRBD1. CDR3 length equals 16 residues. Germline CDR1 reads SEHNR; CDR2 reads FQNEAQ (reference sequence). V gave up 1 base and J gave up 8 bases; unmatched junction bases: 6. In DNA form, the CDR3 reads TGTGCCAGCAGCTTAGGGGGACAGGGAGGGGATTCACCCCTCCACTTT. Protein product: CASSLGGQGGDSPLHF. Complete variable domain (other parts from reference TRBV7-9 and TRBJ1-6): DTGVSQNPRHKITKRGQNVTFRCDPISEHNRLYWYRQTLGQGPEFLTYFQNEAQLEKSRLLSDRFSAERPKGSFSTLEIQRTEQGDSAMYLCASSLGGQGGDSPLHFGNGTRLTVT.

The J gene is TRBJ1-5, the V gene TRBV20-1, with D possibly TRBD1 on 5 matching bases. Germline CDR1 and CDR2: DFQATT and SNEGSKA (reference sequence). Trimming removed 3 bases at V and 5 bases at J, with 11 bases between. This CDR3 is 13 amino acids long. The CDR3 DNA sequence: TGCAGTGCTAGTCCAGGGAACGATCAGCCCCAGCATTTT. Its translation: CSASPGNDQPQHF.

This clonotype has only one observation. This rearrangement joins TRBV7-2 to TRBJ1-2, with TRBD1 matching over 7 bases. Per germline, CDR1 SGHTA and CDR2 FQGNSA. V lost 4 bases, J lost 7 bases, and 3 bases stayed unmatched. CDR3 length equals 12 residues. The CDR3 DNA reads TGTGCCAGCAGCTACGACAGGGCTGGCTACACCTTC. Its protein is CASSYDRAGYTF.

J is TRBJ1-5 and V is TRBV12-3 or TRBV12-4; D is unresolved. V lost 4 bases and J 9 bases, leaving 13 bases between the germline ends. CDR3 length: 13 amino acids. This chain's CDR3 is CASSSRGLRPQHF. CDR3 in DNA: TGTGCCAGCAGTTCTAGAGGGCTTCGGCCCCAGCATTTT.

In DNA form, the CDR3 reads TGTGCCAGCAGTTACAGTGCGACACCCGACACTTACGAGCAGTACTTC. Translating gives CASSYSATPDTYEQYF. V usage is TRBV28 and J usage is TRBJ2-7; D not resolved. Trimming cost V 4 bases and J 4 bases, with 20 bases left between them. CDR1 and CDR2 (germline): MDHEN, SYDVKM. CDR3 length: 16 amino acids.

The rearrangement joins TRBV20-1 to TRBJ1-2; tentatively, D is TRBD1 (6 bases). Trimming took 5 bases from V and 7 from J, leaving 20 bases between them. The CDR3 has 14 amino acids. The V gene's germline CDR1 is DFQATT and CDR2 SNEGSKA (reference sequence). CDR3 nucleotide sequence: TGCAGTGCTTGGGGGAACAGGGAGGAGGGTGGCTACACCTTC. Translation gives CSAWGNREEGGYTF.

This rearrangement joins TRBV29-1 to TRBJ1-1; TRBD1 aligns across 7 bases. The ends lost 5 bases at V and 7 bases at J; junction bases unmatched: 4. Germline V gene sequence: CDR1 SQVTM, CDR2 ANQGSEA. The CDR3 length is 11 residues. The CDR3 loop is CSVWDSNEAFF. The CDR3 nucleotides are TGCAGCGTTTGGGACAGCAATGAAGCTTTCTTT.